Presented here are 15 T cell receptor beta chains from one specimen sequenced in a study of CD8 T cells in ankylosing spondylitis. TCRdb itself ran the 5' RACE reads through MiXCR, one entry per CDR3 protein. The table shows approximately 150,000 distinct CDR3 sequences, with around a third occurring only once. Sequencing used synovial fluid, either unsorted or a sorted T cell fraction (not recorded which). Every receptor here comes from a male donor with ankylosing spondylitis.

This sequence joins TRBV2 and TRBJ2-7; TRBD2 matches at 7 bases. The germline V gene encodes CDR1 SNHLY and CDR2 FYNNEI. The CDR3 runs to 12 residues. V shed 10 bases, J shed 2 bases, and the junction held 5 bases outside the gene matches. The CDR3 DNA reads TGTGCCACCGGGGGGAACCCCTACGAGCAGTACTTC. This gives the protein CATGGNPYEQYF.

The genes are TRBV6-1 and TRBJ1-5, with D tentatively TRBD1 (5 bases). Trimming removed 8 bases at V and 0 bases at J, with 11 bases between. Germline V gene sequence: CDR1 MNHNS, CDR2 SASEGT. The CDR3 sequence is 14 residues long. The chain's CDR3 is CASGGAYSNQPQHF. The CDR3 DNA follows: TGTGCCAGCGGTGGGGCTTATAGCAATCAGCCCCAGCATTTT.

This clonotype came up a few times. V usage is TRBV7-2 and J usage is TRBJ1-6, with D unresolved. This CDR3 has 14 amino acids. Germline assignment: CDR1 SGHTA and CDR2 FQGNSA. Trimming cost V 1 base and J 10 bases, with 11 bases left between them. The CDR3 protein is CASSLEPYGSPLHF. For the CDR3, the DNA is TGTGCCAGCAGCTTAGAGCCTTATGGATCACCCCTCCACTTT.

This clonotype occurred a few times. V usage is TRBV11-2 and J usage is TRBJ1-3; D remains unclear. Trimming left V 2 bases short and J 0 bases short, with 5 bases between. This CDR3 region has 14 residues. The germline V gene encodes CDR1 SGHAT and CDR2 FQNNGV. CDR3 nucleotide sequence: TGTGCCAGCAGCTTACTAGGCTCTGGAAACACCATATATTTT. This sequence encodes CASSLLGSGNTIYF.

The chain couples TRBV10-3 to TRBJ2-1, with 7 bases lining up with TRBD2. Germline V lookup: CDR1 ENHRY, CDR2 SYGVKD. The CDR3 is 11 amino acids. With V trimmed by 10 bases and J by 10 bases, 7 bases remained unmatched. This CDR3 is CASAGDREQFF. The CDR3 coding sequence is TGTGCCAGCGCGGGGGATAGGGAGCAGTTCTTC.

In its sample, this clonotype was seen a few times. The chain combines TRBV12-3 or TRBV12-4 with TRBJ2-3; no definite D call. Trimming took off 1 base at V and 3 bases at J, with 8 bases between the two ends. This CDR3 region has 14 residues. CDR3 protein: CASSLGLDTDTQYF. DNA of the CDR3: TGTGCCAGCAGTTTAGGTTTAGATACAGATACGCAGTATTTT.

This clonotype was counted many times. The chain employs TRBV6-1 and TRBJ1-5; D might be TRBD1 (5 bases). V was trimmed by 6 bases and J by 1 base, leaving 16 bases between them. The CDR3 runs 16 residues. Germline CDR1 MNHNS, CDR2 SASEGT. The CDR3 loop reads CASSPAGVWSNQPQHF. The CDR3, as DNA: TGTGCCAGCAGCCCTGCGGGGGTATGGAGCAATCAGCCCCAGCATTTT.

The sample holds a few counts of this clonotype. The chain combines TRBV7-2 with TRBJ2-3; D call uncertain. The CDR3 is 15 residues long. Looked up from germline, CDR1 is SGHTA and CDR2 is FQGNSA. V was shortened by 5 bases and J by 5 bases, with 17 bases between the two germline ends. CDR3 nucleotide sequence: TGTGCCAGCAGCCCCCGAATGCTTCCAAGAGATACGCAGTATTTT. Translating it yields CASSPRMLPRDTQYF.

This rearrangement joins TRBV29-1 to TRBJ1-1; no definite D call. The V end lost 8 bases, the J end lost 0 bases, and 10 bases lay between the germline ends. Germline V CDR1 and CDR2: SQVTM, ANQGSEA. CDR3 size: 12 residues. The CDR3 coding sequence is TGCAGCTACGGACGGTTGAACACTGAAGCTTTCTTT. Protein sequence: CSYGRLNTEAFF. The whole variable domain, remainder taken from reference TRBV29-1 and TRBJ1-1, is SAVISQKPSRDICQRGTSLTIQCQVDSQVTMMFWYRQQPGQSLTLIATANQGSEATYESGFVIDKFPISRPNLTFSTLTVSNMSPEDSSIYLCSYGRLNTEAFFGQGTRLTVV.

This clonotype was seen more than once but under ten times. The chain has TRBV7-2 and TRBJ1-2; TRBD1 aligns across 8 bases. The V and J ends lost 0 bases and 0 bases, in that order; junction bases with no gene match: 3. In germline, CDR1 is SGHTA, CDR2 FQGNSA. This CDR3 is 16 amino acids long. CDR3 amino acids: CASSLAQDRANYGYTF. In DNA, the CDR3 is TGTGCCAGCAGCTTAGCCCAGGACAGGGCTAACTATGGCTACACCTTC.

CDR3 sequence reads: CASRPGFGVRNEAFF. CDR3 coding DNA: TGTGCCAGCAGACCGGGATTCGGGGTTCGAAATGAAGCTTTCTTT. The chain couples TRBV6-1 to TRBJ1-1; D is unresolved. The CDR3 runs to 15 residues. V lost 6 bases and J 7 bases, leaving 21 bases between the germline ends. CDR1 and CDR2 from the germline V gene are MNHNS and SASEGT.

This clonotype showed up just a few times. CDR3 DNA sequence: TGTGCCAGCAGTTCACTAGCGGGGGGCCATGAGCAGTTCTTC. This translates into CASSSLAGGHEQFF. The V gene is TRBV12-3 or TRBV12-4, the J gene TRBJ2-1; 12 nucleotides align to TRBD2. J was trimmed by 8 bases and V by 4 bases; bases with no gene match: 3. The CDR3 runs 14 residues.

The chain combines TRBV11-3 with TRBJ1-1; no clear D gene. This CDR3 comprises 13 residues. Germline CDR1 reads SGHNT; CDR2 reads YENEEA. V lost 5 bases and J 1 base, leaving 8 bases between the germline ends. In DNA form, the CDR3 reads TGTGCCAGCAGCCCCCGACCGAACACTGAAGCTTTCTTT. This sequence encodes CASSPRPNTEAFF. Supplemented by reference TRBV11-3 and TRBJ1-1, the full variable domain reads EAGVVQSPRYKIIEKKQPVAFWCNPISGHNTLYWYLQNLGQGPELLIRYENEEAVDDSQLPKDRFSAERLKGVDSTLKIQPAELGDSAVYLCASSPRPNTEAFFGQGTRLTVV.

The chain uses TRBV20-1 and TRBJ2-3; 8 bases map to TRBD1. The CDR3 runs 15 residues. Germline V gene data show CDR1 as DFQATT and CDR2 as SNEGSKA (reference sequence). V lost 4 bases to trimming and J lost 4 bases; unmatched junction nucleotides: 10. The DNA of the CDR3 is TGCAGTGCTACCCATGGGGACAGGCTCGCAGATACGCAGTATTTT. The encoded protein is CSATHGDRLADTQYF.

This clonotype was counted a few times. CDR3: CASSPTSGASYEQYF. As DNA, the CDR3 is TGTGCCAGCAGTCCTACTAGCGGGGCCTCCTACGAGCAGTACTTC. This rearrangement joins TRBV7-3 to TRBJ2-7, with 10 positions matching TRBD2. With 6 bases clipped from V and 0 bases from J, the junction kept 5 bases outside the gene matches. Germline assignment: CDR1 SGHTA and CDR2 FQGTGA. This CDR3 has 15 residues.